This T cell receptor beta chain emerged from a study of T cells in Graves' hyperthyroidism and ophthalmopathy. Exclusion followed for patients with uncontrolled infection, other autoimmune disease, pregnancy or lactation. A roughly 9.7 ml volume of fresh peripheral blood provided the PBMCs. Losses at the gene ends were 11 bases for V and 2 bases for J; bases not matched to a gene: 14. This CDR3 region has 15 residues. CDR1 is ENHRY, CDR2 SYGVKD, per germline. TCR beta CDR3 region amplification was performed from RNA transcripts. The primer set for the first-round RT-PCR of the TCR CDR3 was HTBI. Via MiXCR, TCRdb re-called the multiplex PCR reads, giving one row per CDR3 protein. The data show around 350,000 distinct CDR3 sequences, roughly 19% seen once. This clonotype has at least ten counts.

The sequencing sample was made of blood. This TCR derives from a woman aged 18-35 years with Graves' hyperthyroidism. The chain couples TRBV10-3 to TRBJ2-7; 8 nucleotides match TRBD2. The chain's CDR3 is CASGAARGDTYEQYF. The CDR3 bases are TGTGCCTCAGGGGCGGCGCGGGGGGACACCTACGAGCAGTACTTC.